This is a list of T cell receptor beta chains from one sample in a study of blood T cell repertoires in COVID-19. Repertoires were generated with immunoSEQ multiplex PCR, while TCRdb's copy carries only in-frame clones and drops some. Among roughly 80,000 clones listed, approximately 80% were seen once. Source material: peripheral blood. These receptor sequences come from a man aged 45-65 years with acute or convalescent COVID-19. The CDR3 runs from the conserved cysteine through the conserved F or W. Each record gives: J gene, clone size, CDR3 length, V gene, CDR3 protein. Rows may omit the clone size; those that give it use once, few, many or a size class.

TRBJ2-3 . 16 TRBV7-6 CASSLTSGVSTDTQYF
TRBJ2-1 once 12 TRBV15 CATSSGYNEQFF
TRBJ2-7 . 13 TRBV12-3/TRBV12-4 CASSSGQVYEQYF
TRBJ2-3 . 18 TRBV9 CASSATGGPRFSTDTQYF
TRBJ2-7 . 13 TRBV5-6 CASSLREAYEQYF
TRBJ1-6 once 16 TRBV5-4 CASSLGQGALRSPLHF
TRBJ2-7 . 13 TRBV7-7 CASSWRQGDEQYF
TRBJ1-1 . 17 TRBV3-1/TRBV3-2 CASSQEGLAGGKSEAFF
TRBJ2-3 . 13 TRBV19 CASSISRTDTQYF
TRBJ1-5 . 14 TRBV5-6 CASSLAGGNQPQHF
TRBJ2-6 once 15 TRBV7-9 CASSLKGTGANVLTF
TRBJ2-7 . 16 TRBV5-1 CASSLSQGIPQYEQYF
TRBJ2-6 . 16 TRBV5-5 CASTRQGSSGANVLTF
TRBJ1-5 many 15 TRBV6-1 CASSEKTVSNQPQHF
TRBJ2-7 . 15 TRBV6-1 CASSELGHRVAEQYF
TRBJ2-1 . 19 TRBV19 CASSIVARRPTARNTEQFF
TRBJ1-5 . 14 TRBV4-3 CASSQEQYNQPQHF
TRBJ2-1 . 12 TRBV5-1 CASTGQVYEQFF
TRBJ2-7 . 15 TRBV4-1 CASSQGTGGFDEQYF
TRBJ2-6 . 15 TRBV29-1 CSVGGGSSGANVLTF